This entry is about one T cell receptor (beta chain). The data originate from a study of blood T cell repertoires in COVID-19. Study background: The origin of the acute and convalescent COVID-19 samples was the United States, Italy and Spain.

Data came from immunoSEQ multiplex PCR; TCRdb stores just in-frame clones and leaves some out. The table lists 350,000 to 450,000 clones, 85% of them singletons, with more than 3% in the top ten. This sequence was found in a woman between 18 and 29 years old with acute or convalescent COVID-19. What was sequenced was peripheral blood.

The CDR3 sequence: CASSAQDRVDTQYF. CDR3 coding DNA: TGTGCCAGCAGTGCACAGGACAGGGTGGATACGCAGTATTTT. J is TRBJ2-3 and V is TRBV27, with 8 bases identical to TRBD1. Germline CDR1 MNHEY, CDR2 SMNVEV (reference sequence). The junction had 7 bases not matched to a gene; V was cut back by 5 bases and J by 6 bases. This CDR3 is built from 14 residues.